The present T cell receptor (beta chain) was sequenced within a study of shared clonotypes between healthy human individuals. Study information: Three plates each covered CD4 naive and memory; CD8 naive two, CD8 memory one.

How the authors handled the data: In the immunoSEQ data, sequences were junction-only and lacked quality scores, so filtering differed. Sequenced by immunoSEQ multiplex PCR; TCRdb stores in-frame clones only, minus some. That table supplies the V and J calls and clone size; D and trimming were determined from the DNA. The sample holds about 2.4 million clones, approximately 94% seen once. All of the donors resided in Nashville, Tennessee, and each was a Caucasian adult. Turning to this clone: As yet, its antigen is unknown. Other DNA sequences in the sample encode the same CDR3.

Germline loops: CDR1 SGHRS, CDR2 YFSETQ. The V gene end was trimmed by 4 bases and the J gene end by 5 bases; junction bases not matched to a gene: 7. The CDR3 loop spans 15 amino acids. Study results and caveats: A generally larger estimated richness was seen in naive subsets than in memory subsets.

The rearrangement uses TRBV5-1 and TRBJ1-4; 8 bases align to TRBD1. Sequenced sample: naive CD4+ T cells from PBMCs. Subset denoted: CD45RA+ positively selected. The source of this sequence is a man between 18 and 29 years old in good health. Some clones in this sample may be carry-over from other donors' samples. CDR3 DNA sequence: TGCGCCAGCAGCCTGGGACAGGTGCTGAATGAAAAACTGTTTTTT. Residues: CASSLGQVLNEKLFF.